The clone carrying this T cell receptor (beta chain) was counted at least ten times. Its specificity is unknown. The source of the sample is a study of identical twins. General study findings and limits: Interpretation of the results relied on cross-sectional statistical analysis and not on following the same donors. Low generation probability was overrepresented in out-of-frame alpha sequences shared by twins.

TCRdb reanalysed the 5' RACE reads using MiXCR and keeps one entry per CDR3 protein. Seen here are around 570,000 distinct CDR3 sequences, just under 10% observed once, and the top ten hold 2.5% to 3%. Separately, the same data were catalogued under a study of yellow fever vaccine responses in identical twins.

This clonotype was sampled from a woman aged 18-35 years in good health. Sequenced material: PBMCs.

CDR3: CASRRTWTSGGSSYEQYF. The CDR3 nucleotides are TGTGCCAGCAGAAGAACCTGGACTAGCGGGGGGTCCAGCTACGAGCAGTACTTC. The chain combines TRBV11-2 with TRBJ2-7, with 14 bases that match TRBD2. This CDR3 has 18 residues. The germline gives CDR1 SGHAT, CDR2 FQNNGV. With 6 bases clipped from V and 3 bases from J, the junction kept 13 bases outside the gene matches. Full variable domain (rest looked up from reference TRBV11-2 and TRBJ2-7): EAGVAQSPRYKIIEKRQSVAFWCNPISGHATLYWYQQILGQGPKLLIQFQNNGVVDDSQLPKDRFSAERLKGVDSTLKIQPAKLEDSAVYLCASRRTWTSGGSSYEQYFGPGTRLTVT.